These 28 T cell receptor beta chains share one sample of origin, sequenced in a study of blood T cell repertoires in COVID-19. Sequencing was performed with immunoSEQ multiplex PCR; in TCRdb, only in-frame clones are kept and a portion is missing. This table holds fewer than 350,000 clones, about 88% found once. Sequenced material: PBMCs or T cells enriched from blood (not recorded which). The receptors originated from a middle-aged woman who had recovered from COVID-19.

The chain joins TRBV5-1 to TRBJ1-4; D is undetermined. Germline V lookup: CDR1 SGHRS, CDR2 YFSETQ. The CDR3 sequence is 15 residues long. The ends were cut back, 5 bases at V and 0 bases at J, with 11 bases in the middle. CDR3 protein: CASSVDPATNEKLFF. The CDR3 bases are TGCGCCAGCAGTGTTGATCCAGCAACTAATGAAAAACTGTTTTTT.

This rearrangement joins TRBV14 to TRBJ1-1; possibly TRBD1 for D (6 bases). Germline V gives CDR1 SGHDN, CDR2 FVKESK. V was shortened by 1 base and J by 4 bases, with 16 bases between the two germline ends. CDR3 length: 16 residues. Written as DNA, the CDR3 is TGTGCCAGCAGCCAAGTATCTCCTACAGGGCGCACTGAAGCTTTCTTT. Amino acid sequence: CASSQVSPTGRTEAFF.

Notes on this clone: The germline gene is not matched at one end of the junction; a read error may be the cause. This rearrangement joins TRBV7-7 to TRBJ2-3; 7 bases are shared with TRBD2. This CDR3 has 14 amino acids. Germline V gives CDR1 SSHAT, CDR2 FNYEAQ (reference sequence). This CDR3 reads CASSPRTGGDTQYF. CDR3 nucleotides: TGTGCTAGCAGCCCGAGGACGGGGGGAGATACGCAGTATTTT.

In regard to this clone: The same CDR3 is also encoded by other DNA sequences in this sample. The rearrangement links TRBV6-1 to TRBJ1-2, with D unresolved. The CDR3 is made up of 13 amino acids. Germline V lookup: CDR1 MNHNS, CDR2 SASEGT. Trimming shortened V by 1 base and J by 4 bases, and 7 bases separated the two germline ends. The CDR3 nucleotides are TGTGCCAGCAGTGAAGGGCAGTCCTATGGCTACACCTTC. As protein: CASSEGQSYGYTF.

This clone was detected only once. The CDR3, as DNA: TGTGCCAGCAGCCAAGAGTTCGAGGCGCGCTCCTACGAGCAGTACTTC. This translates into CASSQEFEARSYEQYF. The chain employs TRBV3-1 (or the pseudogene TRBV3-2) and TRBJ2-7; no clear D. Germline CDR1 and CDR2: LGHDT and YNNKEL (reference sequence). Trimming took off 0 bases at V and 0 bases at J, with 12 bases between the two ends. The length of the CDR3 is 16 residues.

The chain combines TRBV13 with TRBJ2-5; no clear D. The V end lost 3 bases, the J end lost 3 bases, and 11 bases lay between the germline ends. Looked up from germline, CDR1 is PRHDT and CDR2 is FYEKMQ (reference sequence). The CDR3 spans 14 residues. The CDR3: CASSLLAAKETQYF. Written as DNA, the CDR3 is TGTGCCAGCAGCTTGTTGGCGGCTAAAGAGACCCAGTACTTC.

The chain links TRBV6-1 to TRBJ2-7; tentatively, D is TRBD1 (6 bases). The CDR3 is 14 residues long. The germline V gene encodes CDR1 MNHNS and CDR2 SASEGT. Trimming took off 3 bases at V and 2 bases at J, with 11 bases between the two ends. Here the CDR3 DNA reads TGTGCCAGCAGTGATAGGACAGAAGCCTACGAGCAGTACTTC. Amino acids: CASSDRTEAYEQYF.

The chain has TRBV15 and TRBJ1-5; 7 bases match TRBD1. The CDR3 runs to 14 residues. Germline values: CDR1 LNHNV, CDR2 YYDKDF (reference sequence). Trimming removed 4 bases from V and 3 bases from J; junction bases left unmatched: 3. For the CDR3, the DNA is TGTGCCACCAGCACGGGACAGTACAATCAGCCCCAGCATTTT. It specifies CATSTGQYNQPQHF.

The V gene is TRBV3-1 (or the pseudogene TRBV3-2), the J gene TRBJ1-6; 9 bases are a match to TRBD1. The CDR3 is 15 residues long. Per germline, CDR1 LGHDT and CDR2 YNNKEL (reference sequence). The trim removed 1 base at V and 10 bases at J, leaving 5 bases unmatched. This CDR3 reads CASSQGTGDRSPLHF. CDR3 coding DNA: TGTGCCAGCAGCCAAGGGACAGGGGATCGGTCACCCCTCCACTTT.

The chain recombines TRBV18 with TRBJ1-5; D gene uncertain. This CDR3 is 15 amino acids long. V lost 5 bases and J lost 6, with 17 bases in between. Germline lookup yields CDR1 KGHSH and CDR2 LQKENI. CDR3 bases: TGTGCCAGCTCAACCCACCCCCCTGAGGTTCAGCCCCAGCATTTT. Translating it yields CASSTHPPEVQPQHF.

The rearrangement joins TRBV10-2 to TRBJ2-1, with 12 bases lining up with TRBD2. CDR3 length equals 14 residues. Germline CDR1 WSHSY, CDR2 SAAADI. J lost 9 bases, V lost 4 bases, and 4 bases had no gene match. This CDR3 reads CASSASGGVGEQFF. As DNA, the CDR3 is TGCGCCAGCAGTGCTAGCGGGGGGGTCGGTGAGCAGTTCTTC.

In DNA form, the CDR3 reads TGCAGCGTCCTCGGGGTCTCCGATACGCAGTATTTT. Translating it yields CSVLGVSDTQYF. This sequence joins TRBV29-1 and TRBJ2-3, with D tentatively TRBD2 (5 bases). Germline V gene lookup returns CDR1 SQVTM and CDR2 ANQGSEA. This CDR3 is 12 amino acids long. With 6 bases removed from V and 6 bases from J, the gap between germline ends came to 13 bases.

As DNA, the CDR3 is TGTGCCAGCAGTTTCCTTAGGGGAAGCTCCTACGAGCAGTACTTC. This translates into CASSFLRGSSYEQYF. This sequence joins TRBV28 and TRBJ2-7; tentatively, D is TRBD1 (5 bases). The CDR3 is 15 amino acids. Germline CDR1 is MDHEN and CDR2 is SYDVKM. The V end was cut by 3 bases, the J end by 0 bases, with 12 bases between.

The V and J genes are TRBV30 and TRBJ2-7; 9 bases align to TRBD2. The CDR3 is 16 residues long. V shed 3 bases and J 2 bases; nucleotides not matched to a gene: 11. Looked up from germline, CDR1 is GTSNPN and CDR2 is SVGIG (reference sequence). The CDR3 DNA reads TGTGCCTGGAGCCCAACTAGAGCGGGGGGAACCTACGAGCAGTACTTC. It encodes CAWSPTRAGGTYEQYF.

This chain links TRBV3-1 (or the pseudogene TRBV3-2) with TRBJ2-1; possible D gene TRBD1, 6 bases. Germline V lookup: CDR1 LGHDT, CDR2 YNNKEL (reference sequence). CDR3 length: 14 amino acids. The V end lost 1 base, the J end lost 6 bases, and 10 bases lay between the germline ends. CDR3 amino acids: CASSQVSGANEQFF. CDR3 in DNA: TGTGCCAGCAGCCAAGTGTCAGGGGCCAATGAGCAGTTCTTC.

The gene calls are TRBV3-1 (or the pseudogene TRBV3-2) and TRBJ2-1, with 8 bases that match TRBD2. V lost 0 bases, J lost 1 base, and 8 bases stayed unmatched. Looked up from germline, CDR1 is LGHDT and CDR2 is YNNKEL (reference sequence). CDR3 length: 18 amino acids. DNA of the CDR3: TGTGCCAGCAGCCAAGAGAACAGCGGGAGATGGTCCTACAATGAGCAGTTCTTC. It specifies CASSQENSGRWSYNEQFF.

The chain combines TRBV4-3 with TRBJ1-1; D gene ambiguous. The CDR3 sequence is 13 residues long. The germline gives CDR1 LGHNA, CDR2 YSLEER. Trimming removed 2 bases from V and 5 bases from J, with 9 bases in between. The CDR3, as DNA: TGCGCCAGCAGCCAACGGGGTGAAACTGAAGCTTTCTTT. It specifies CASSQRGETEAFF.

The chain recombines TRBV7-8 with TRBJ2-2; D not certain. The length of the CDR3 is 18 residues. Trimming removed 1 base at V and 5 bases at J, with 20 bases between. Germline V lookup: CDR1 SGHVS, CDR2 FQNEAQ. The CDR3 coding sequence is TGTGCCAGCAGCTTAGATAGGTTCGGAGTCCTCGGAACCGGGGAGCTGTTTTTT. This translates into CASSLDRFGVLGTGELFF.

This chain connects TRBV27 to TRBJ2-5; TRBD1 aligns across 8 bases. This CDR3 is 15 amino acids long. Germline CDR1 and CDR2: MNHEY and SMNVEV (reference sequence). With V trimmed by 8 bases and J by 4 bases, 12 bases remained unmatched. Here the CDR3 DNA reads TGTGCCAGCCCCCGGGGCAGGGGGCTTGGAGAGACCCAGTACTTC. This translates into CASPRGRGLGETQYF.

V gene TRBV5-1 combines with J gene TRBJ1-1; D is unclear. CDR3 length equals 13 residues. V was cut by 7 bases and J by 5 bases, with 15 bases left in between. CDR1 and CDR2 (germline): SGHRS, YFSETQ. CDR3 loop: CASGALGGTEAFF. CDR3 in DNA: TGCGCCAGCGGCGCTTTGGGCGGGACTGAAGCTTTCTTT. Together with reference TRBV5-1 and TRBJ1-1, the CDR3 gives the full variable domain: KAGVTQTPRYLIKTRGQQVTLSCSPISGHRSVSWYQQTPGQGLQFLFEYFSETQRNKGNFPGRFSGRQFSNSRSEMNVSTLELGDSALYLCASGALGGTEAFFGQGTRLTVV.

The V and J genes are TRBV9 and TRBJ2-1, with 10 positions matching TRBD1. In germline, CDR1 is SGDLS, CDR2 YYNGEE. Unmatched junction bases numbered 7, after V lost 3 bases and J lost 4 bases. This CDR3 comprises 16 residues. For the CDR3, the DNA is TGTGCCAGCAGCGAAACCGGGACAGGGGCATACAATGAGCAGTTCTTC. This gives the protein CASSETGTGAYNEQFF.

The chain links TRBV7-9 to TRBJ2-7; TRBD2 matches 7 bases. V dropped 5 bases and J dropped 2; count of bases not matched to a gene: 9. The CDR3 covers 15 residues. The germline gives CDR1 SEHNR, CDR2 FQNEAQ (reference sequence). The CDR3 region is CASSPDSGRTYEQYF. The CDR3 DNA sequence: TGTGCCAGCAGCCCAGATAGCGGGCGTACCTACGAGCAGTACTTC.

The chain joins TRBV11-3 to TRBJ1-2, with TRBD1 as a possible D gene (6 bases). V lost 4 bases and J 2 bases, leaving 17 bases between the germline ends. Germline V gene lookup returns CDR1 SGHNT and CDR2 YENEEA. This CDR3 has 16 residues. The CDR3 reads CASSSQYRALNYGYTF. The CDR3 DNA follows: TGTGCCAGCAGCTCCCAATACAGGGCCCTGAACTATGGCTACACCTTC. Filled out from reference TRBV11-3 and TRBJ1-2, the complete variable domain reads EAGVVQSPRYKIIEKKQPVAFWCNPISGHNTLYWYLQNLGQGPELLIRYENEEAVDDSQLPKDRFSAERLKGVDSTLKIQPAELGDSAVYLCASSSQYRALNYGYTFGSGTRLTVV.

The CDR3 region is CASSGTLSGSDTQYF. CDR3 in DNA: TGTGCCAGCAGCGGGACTTTATCTGGCTCAGATACGCAGTATTTT. The V gene is TRBV7-3, the J gene TRBJ2-3, with D possibly matching TRBD2 (6 bases). The germline V and J ends were trimmed by 5 bases and 4 bases, with 16 bases remaining between them. The CDR3 is 15 residues long. From germline, CDR1 is SGHTA and CDR2 FQGTGA.

The CDR3 loop is CASSQGTKTYNSPLHF. The CDR3 bases are TGCGCCAGCAGCCAGGGGACAAAAACCTATAATTCACCCCTCCACTTT. The rearrangement joins TRBV23-1 to TRBJ1-6, with D perhaps TRBD1 (6 bases). TRBV23-1 is placed among ORFs of uncertain function. There are 16 residues in the CDR3. The ends were cut back, 6 bases at V and 2 bases at J, with 14 bases in the middle.

This chain links TRBV18 with TRBJ2-7; perhaps TRBD1 as D (5 bases). Trimming took 1 base from V and 2 from J, leaving 12 bases between them. This CDR3 spans 15 amino acids. CDR1 is KGHSH, CDR2 LQKENI, per germline. CDR3 sequence (DNA): TGTGCCAGCTCACCACTCAACAGGCAAACCTACGAGCAGTACTTC. Its protein is CASSPLNRQTYEQYF.

The chain joins TRBV5-8 to TRBJ2-1; 7 bases match TRBD2. With 1 base clipped from V and 9 bases from J, the junction kept 7 bases outside the gene matches. Germline V lookup: CDR1 SGHTS, CDR2 YDEGEE. The CDR3 has 14 residues. This chain's CDR3 is CASSLMGGPGEQFF. The CDR3 nucleotides read TGTGCCAGCAGCTTGATGGGAGGGCCGGGTGAGCAGTTCTTC.

The rearrangement links TRBV19 to TRBJ1-1; 8 bases align to TRBD1. Germline V lookup: CDR1 LNHDA, CDR2 SQIVND (reference sequence). CDR3 length: 16 amino acids. The ends lost 5 bases at V and 1 base at J; junction bases unmatched: 9. This CDR3 reads CASSPQSGQGNTEAFF. The CDR3 bases are TGTGCCAGTAGTCCCCAGAGCGGACAGGGGAACACTGAAGCTTTCTTT.